This TCR beta chain comes out of a study of blood T cell repertoires in COVID-19. Study details: Specimens from acute and convalescent COVID-19 originated in the United States, Italy and Spain.

Assay: immunoSEQ multiplex PCR; the TCRdb copy retains only in-frame clones and omits some. The sample includes 65,000 to 75,000 clones, around 83% of them seen just once. This clone was recorded many times. Per germline, CDR1 SGHAT and CDR2 FQNNGV. V was shortened by 0 bases and J by 3 bases, with 9 bases between the two germline ends. The CDR3 covers 14 residues. Sequencing was carried out using peripheral blood. The clonotype originates from an elderly man with acute or convalescent COVID-19. The chain links TRBV11-2 to TRBJ2-7; D is uncertain. In nucleotides, the CDR3 is TGTGCCAGCAGCTTAGATCGTGGAGACTACGAGCAGTACTTC. It specifies CASSLDRGDYEQYF.